This TCR beta chain was sequenced in a study of technical replicates of blood from a handful of donors. Germline V gives CDR1 SEHNR, CDR2 FQNEAQ (reference sequence). The CDR3 covers 12 residues. The V and J ends lost 5 bases and 4 bases respectively, with 8 bases between them. The data were produced by immunoSEQ multiplex PCR, yet TCRdb's version contains in-frame clones alone and is incomplete. The sample has almost 90,000 clones; 85% to 95% are singletons. The chain has TRBV7-9 and TRBJ1-1; D remains ambiguous. The sequencing input was T cells isolated from PBMCs. The receptor was derived from a human donor in good health. DNA for the CDR3: TGTGCCAGCAGCCCCACGGGCACTGAAGCTTTCTTT. Its translation is CASSPTGTEAFF.